In its sample, the clone carrying this TCR beta chain is medium-sized. Its antigen is undetermined. At one boundary the junction diverges from the germline segment, which might be a read error. The CDR3 covers 14 residues. Germline V lookup: CDR1 MNHEY, CDR2 SMNVEV (reference sequence). MiXCR, applied by TCRdb to the multiplex PCR reads, yields one record per CDR3 protein. The data hold 6,000 or so distinct CDR3 sequences, with 43% observed a single time. This entry comes from a study of breast tumors, draining lymph nodes, adjacent tissues. Study results and caveats: Tumor and nontumor repertoires were significantly more similar in luminal-like than in basal-like breast cancer. The data were judged consistent with most tumor T cells coming from lymph node and expanding in tumor. The lymph node origin of tumor T cells was framed as consistent with a hypothesis, not demonstrated. Tumor repertoires ranked between lymph nodes and nontumor tissue in diversity, with V and J gene preferences.

The chain uses TRBV27 and TRBJ1-2, with TRBD1 matching over 10 bases. This clonotype was sampled from a female donor with breast cancer. Some clones in this sample may be carry-over from other donors' samples. Sequenced: tumor-adjacent breast tissue. DNA of the CDR3: TGTGCCAGCAGTATATCGGGGACAGGGGTCGGCTACACCTTC. As protein: CASSISGTGVGYTF.